Below, 17 T cell receptor beta chains from the same sample are listed, as sequenced in a study of breast tumors, draining lymph nodes, adjacent tissues. TCRdb re-called the multiplex PCR reads through MiXCR, storing one row per CDR3 protein. The data hold about 230,000 distinct CDR3 sequences, with about 32% observed a single time. Breast cancer patients provided tissue from their axillary draining lymph nodes. The source material was axillary lymph node tissue. The receptors here all came from a female donor with breast cancer. Some clones in this sample may be carry-over from other donors' samples.

This clonotype occurred many times. The J gene is TRBJ1-1, the V gene TRBV6-5, with 7 bases matching TRBD1. Germline V gene sequence: CDR1 MNHEY, CDR2 SVGAGI. The CDR3 runs 11 residues. After removal of 7 bases from V and 8 bases from J, the junction contained 4 bases not matched to a gene. CDR3 coding DNA: TGTGCCAGCACATACAGGGGAGAAGCTTTCTTT. Protein: CASTYRGEAFF.

The chain has TRBV7-9 and TRBJ2-6; 9 bases align to TRBD1. The ends lost 5 bases at V and 0 bases at J; junction bases unmatched: 8. This CDR3 contains 18 residues. Germline values: CDR1 SEHNR, CDR2 FQNEAQ (reference sequence). The CDR3 loop reads CASSPPGTGSSGANVLTF. CDR3 DNA sequence: TGTGCCAGCAGCCCGCCTGGGACAGGGAGCTCTGGGGCCAACGTCCTGACTTTC.

There are many counts of this clonotype. The J gene is TRBJ2-1, the V gene TRBV6-2 or TRBV6-3, with 7 bases identical to TRBD2. Trimming removed 2 bases from V and 14 bases from J; junction bases left unmatched: 9. Per the germline V gene, CDR1 is MNHEY and CDR2 is SVGEGT. The CDR3 loop spans 13 amino acids. Written as DNA, the CDR3 is TGTGCCAGCAGTTACCCCCCCTTGGGGAGGGAGTTCTTC. This encodes CASSYPPLGREFF.

Note on this clonotype: Just one base apart from a much larger clone, this may be a read error. V is TRBV6-5 and J is TRBJ1-2, with D possibly being TRBD1 (5 bases). Germline loops: CDR1 MNHEY, CDR2 SVGAGI. The CDR3 covers 14 residues. The V end was cut by 10 bases, the J end by 0 bases, with 15 bases between. Here the CDR3 reads CATKQGRANYGYTF. CDR3 sequence (DNA): TGTGCCACCAAGCAGGGCAGAGCTAACTATGGCTACACCTTC.

This clonotype was seen ten or more times. The chain couples TRBV5-6 to TRBJ2-5; D is uncertain. The CDR3 is 11 residues long. Germline loops: CDR1 SGHDT, CDR2 YYEEEE. Trimming shortened V by 0 bases and J by 7 bases, and 4 bases separated the two germline ends. CDR3 protein: CASSLEGTQYF. CDR3 nucleotides: TGTGCCAGCAGCTTGGAGGGGACCCAGTACTTC. Drawing the rest from reference TRBV5-6 and TRBJ2-5, the complete variable domain is DAGVTQSPTHLIKTRGQQVTLRCSPKSGHDTVSWYQQALGQGPQFIFQYYEEEERQRGNFPDRFSGHQFPNYSSELNVNALLLGDSALYLCASSLEGTQYFGPGTRLLVL.

With respect to this clonotype: The junction does not match germline at one end; this may be a read error. This chain links TRBV28 with TRBJ2-7; weak D call: TRBD1 (6 bases). The CDR3 covers 11 residues. Germline CDR1 MDHEN, CDR2 SYDVKM. The CDR3: CASGLGGEQYF. CDR3 coding DNA: TGTGCCAGCGGTTTAGGGGGCGAGCAGTACTTC.

There are many counts of this clonotype. V and J are TRBV9 and TRBJ2-1, with 7 bases fitting TRBD2. Germline CDR1 is SGDLS and CDR2 is YYNGEE. V was pared by 4 bases and J by 2 bases, with 9 bases of the junction left unmatched. This CDR3 has 16 amino acids. In nucleotides, the CDR3 is TGTGCCAGCAGCTTTCAAGATAGCGGGCCCTACAATGAGCAGTTCTTC. This gives the protein CASSFQDSGPYNEQFF.

This clonotype was observed many times. The V gene is TRBV7-2, the J gene TRBJ2-7; TRBD2 aligns across 10 bases. This CDR3 spans 15 amino acids. Germline loops: CDR1 SGHTA, CDR2 FQGNSA. Trimming cost V 5 bases and J 2 bases; bases outside gene matches: 6. The CDR3 region has the DNA TGTGCCAGCAGCCAGGGACTAGCGAACACCTACGAGCAGTACTTC. The encoded protein is CASSQGLANTYEQYF.

This clonotype was found many times. This sequence joins TRBV11-2 and TRBJ2-7, with no clear D. The germline gives CDR1 SGHAT, CDR2 FQNNGV. This CDR3 has 12 residues. The V gene lost 3 bases and the J gene lost 3 bases, with 6 bases spanning the gap. CDR3 nucleotides: TGTGCCAGCAGCTTCGGTAACTACGAGCAGTACTTC. Translation: CASSFGNYEQYF.

This clonotype has just a few counts. Since a much larger clone is just one base distant, this may be a read error. The V and J genes are TRBV20-1 and TRBJ2-7, with TRBD1 matching 8 bases. Per the germline V gene, CDR1 is DFQATT and CDR2 is SNEGSKA (reference sequence). The CDR3 length is 14 residues. CDR3 protein: CSASGTGYSSEQYF. The CDR3 DNA sequence: TGCAGTGCTTCCGGGACAGGATATTCCTCCGAGCAGTACTTC.

This clonotype is a singleton in its sample. An end of the junction differs from the germline gene, which may be a read error. V and J are TRBV2 and TRBJ1-6; no definite D call. This CDR3 has 15 amino acids. Germline V gene sequence: CDR1 SNHLY, CDR2 FYNNEI. Here the CDR3 DNA reads TGTGCCAGCAGTGATTGGTCGGGGAGGTATCCCCCCCACCACTTT. Translating gives CASSDWSGRYPPHHF.

Ten or more counts support this clonotype. V gene TRBV19 combines with J gene TRBJ2-5; 8 positions agree with TRBD2. The germline V gene has CDR1 LNHDA and CDR2 SQIVND (reference sequence). V lost 5 bases and J lost 5; bases outside the gene matches: 10. The length of the CDR3 is 15 residues. CDR3 region: CASSRSGSDLETQYF. CDR3 nucleotide sequence: TGTGCCAGTAGTCGGAGCGGGAGCGATCTTGAGACCCAGTACTTC.

This clonotype was observed many times. The J gene is TRBJ2-3, the V gene TRBV30, with TRBD2 matching over 7 bases. Trimming took 5 bases from V and 3 from J; bases not matched to a gene: 8. The CDR3 runs to 14 residues. Looked up from germline, CDR1 is GTSNPN and CDR2 is SVGIG (reference sequence). As DNA, the CDR3 is TGTGCCTGGGGAAGCGTGCGGGGGACAGATACGCAGTATTTT. Translation gives CAWGSVRGTDTQYF.

Ten or more counts support this clonotype. V is TRBV29-1 and J is TRBJ2-4; 9 nucleotides align to TRBD1. Germline V lookup: CDR1 SQVTM, CDR2 ANQGSEA. The CDR3 spans 18 residues. V lost 7 bases and J lost 3; bases outside the gene matches: 19. The CDR3 sequence: CSARPGTGSLGYKNIQYF. CDR3 DNA: TGCAGCGCCCGTCCCGGGACAGGGAGTTTGGGGTACAAAAACATTCAGTACTTC.

The rearrangement joins TRBV2 to TRBJ2-5; tentatively, D is TRBD1 (5 bases). Trimming cost V 7 bases and J 11 bases, with 20 bases left between them. The CDR3 is 13 amino acids. Germline-derived CDR1 and CDR2 are SNHLY and FYNNEI. The CDR3 DNA reads TGTGCCAGCAAGGGGTGGGGCTCCTACAAGCAGTACTTC. The encoded protein is CASKGWGSYKQYF.

This clonotype was counted at least ten times. J is TRBJ2-3 and V is TRBV20-1; a weak D match, TRBD2 (6 bases). The CDR3 extends over 16 amino acids. The germline CDR1 and CDR2 sequences are DFQATT and SNEGSKA (reference sequence). V lost 3 bases and J lost 2, with 18 bases in between. The CDR3 loop reads CSASAPRAGNTDTQYF. The CDR3 DNA is TGCAGTGCTAGTGCCCCTCGGGCGGGAAACACAGATACGCAGTATTTT.

This clonotype was picked up many times. The chain joins TRBV20-1 to TRBJ2-7; D perhaps matches TRBD2 (6 bases). The V gene's germline CDR1 is DFQATT and CDR2 SNEGSKA (reference sequence). The germline V and J ends were trimmed by 5 bases and 7 bases, with 6 bases remaining between them. The CDR3 sequence is 9 residues long. The CDR3, as DNA: TGCAGTGCTGGGAGGGAGCAGTACTTC. Its translation: CSAGREQYF.